A selection of T cell receptor beta chains follows, all from one sample in a study of post-analysis software for immune sequencing data. TCRdb analysed the PCR reads with MiXCR anew, one entry per CDR3 protein. The sample includes 750,000 to 900,000 distinct CDR3 sequences, more than 45% seen only once; the top ten take roughly 4.9%. The source material was blood. The source is a girl aged 10-17 years with multiple sclerosis. CDR3s include the opening cysteine and the closing phenylalanine or tryptophan.

j_call: TRBJ2-5
v_call: TRBV11-2
cdr3_length: 17
cdr3_aa: CASSLDLGYSPEETQYF

j_call: TRBJ2-1
v_call: TRBV15
cdr3_length: 15
cdr3_aa: CATSREGTQTNEQFF

j_call: TRBJ2-3
v_call: TRBV29-1
cdr3_length: 12
cdr3_aa: CSGGSLTDTQYF

j_call: TRBJ2-3
v_call: TRBV29-1
cdr3_length: 13
cdr3_aa: CSGEAGGGDTQYF

j_call: TRBJ2-7
v_call: TRBV29-1
cdr3_length: 16
cdr3_aa: CSVEPDLQGPSHEQYF

j_call: TRBJ2-7
v_call: TRBV10-3
cdr3_length: 14
cdr3_aa: CVITSDRDAYEQYF

j_call: TRBJ1-2
v_call: TRBV12-3/TRBV12-4
cdr3_length: 12
cdr3_aa: CASIDGWGGYTF

j_call: TRBJ2-3
v_call: TRBV29-1
cdr3_length: 17
cdr3_aa: CSVRPLGLAGGSDTQYF

j_call: NA
v_call: TRBV5-1
cdr3_length: 14
cdr3_aa: CASRRDGGLYEQYF

j_call: TRBJ2-1
v_call: TRBV7-3
cdr3_length: 16
cdr3_aa: CASSPSGMPSINEQFF

j_call: TRBJ2-7
v_call: TRBV29-1
cdr3_length: 13
cdr3_aa: CSVDRGVRGEQYF

j_call: TRBJ1-1
v_call: TRBV20-1
cdr3_length: 16
cdr3_aa: CSARDLQGIRSTEAFF

j_call: TRBJ2-3
v_call: TRBV20-1
cdr3_length: 15
cdr3_aa: CSARSPRPRADTQYF

j_call: TRBJ2-1
v_call: TRBV6-1
cdr3_length: 17
cdr3_aa: CASSEAGARGSYNEQFF

j_call: TRBJ1-2
v_call: TRBV9
cdr3_length: 12
cdr3_aa: CASSVGNYGYTF

j_call: NA
v_call: TRBV6-1
cdr3_length: 11
cdr3_aa: CASERSETQYF

j_call: TRBJ2-7
v_call: TRBV13
cdr3_length: 16
cdr3_aa: CASSYKTSGRPYEQYF

j_call: TRBJ2-5
v_call: TRBV13
cdr3_length: 17
cdr3_aa: CASSSATEGQGRETQYF

j_call: TRBJ1-5
v_call: TRBV30
cdr3_length: 13
cdr3_aa: CACDTQGYQPQHF

j_call: TRBJ2-3
v_call: TRBV14
cdr3_length: 12
cdr3_aa: CASSQSPDTQYF

j_call: TRBJ2-5
v_call: TRBV6-5
cdr3_length: 13
cdr3_aa: CASSYAAQETQYF